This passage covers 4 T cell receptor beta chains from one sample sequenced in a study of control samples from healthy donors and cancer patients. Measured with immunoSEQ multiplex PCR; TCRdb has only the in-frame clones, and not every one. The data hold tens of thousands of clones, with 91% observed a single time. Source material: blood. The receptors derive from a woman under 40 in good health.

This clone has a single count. The CDR3: CATPTSGGPYEQYF. The CDR3 DNA follows: TGTGCCACGCCGACTAGCGGGGGCCCCTACGAGCAGTACTTC. V usage is TRBV7-2 and J usage is TRBJ2-7, with TRBD2 matching 12 bases. The V segment lost 10 bases and the J segment 2 bases; nucleotides outside the gene matches: 6. The CDR3 runs to 14 residues. Per germline, CDR1 SGHTA and CDR2 FQGNSA.

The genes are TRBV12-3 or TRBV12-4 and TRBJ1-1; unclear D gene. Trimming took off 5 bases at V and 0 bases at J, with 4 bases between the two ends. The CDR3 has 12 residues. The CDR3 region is CASSKLNTEAFF. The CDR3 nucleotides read TGTGCCAGCAGTAAACTGAACACTGAAGCTTTCTTT.

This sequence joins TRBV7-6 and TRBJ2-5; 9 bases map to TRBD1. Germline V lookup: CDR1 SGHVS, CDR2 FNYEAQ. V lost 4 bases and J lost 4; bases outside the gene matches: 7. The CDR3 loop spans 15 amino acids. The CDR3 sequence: CASSSGTGFRETQYF. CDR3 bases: TGTGCCAGCAGCTCCGGGACAGGGTTTCGAGAGACCCAGTACTTC.

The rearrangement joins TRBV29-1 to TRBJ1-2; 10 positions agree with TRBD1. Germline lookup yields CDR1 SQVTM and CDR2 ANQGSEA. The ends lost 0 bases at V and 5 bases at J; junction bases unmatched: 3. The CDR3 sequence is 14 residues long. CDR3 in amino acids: CSVEDQGQGYGYTF. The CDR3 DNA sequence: TGCAGCGTTGAAGACCAGGGACAGGGGTATGGCTACACCTTC.